This T cell receptor (beta chain) was profiled in a study of blood T cell repertoires in COVID-19 (dated by TCRdb to about 2020). About the investigation overall: Samples covering the acute and convalescent phases of COVID-19 were provided by collaborators in the United States, Italy and Spain. The sample metadata nearly always contained a de-identified subject ID, COVID-19 status, age in years and sex. The prospective study material was composed of cDNA or gDNA derived from T cells, B-cell-depleted T cells, or PBMCs. The repertoires were released in a freely available public database meant as a resource for research on the immune response to SARS-CoV-2. Where available, HLA class I and class II types were obtained from metadata supplied by the sample provider rather than from assay-based typing. The samples were drawn from the first 160 participants of the ongoing ImmuneRACE study and from 950 to 1,500 subjects provided by 6 global collaborators. The dataset comprised deeply sampled blood TCRbeta repertoires from subjects exposed to, actively infected with, or recovered from COVID-19.

Turning to this clone: No cognate antigen has been identified for it. Base qualities are missing; no much larger clone stands one base away.

Each collaborating institution followed its own protocols to collect whole blood in K2EDTA tubes. For TCRbeta analysis, collaborators shipped samples as frozen whole blood, isolated PBMCs, or DNA extracted from either of those sample types. Points the paper makes about the study in general: How much clinical and demographic metadata was included differed by source and by participant, and the metadata was provided uncurated.

Taken from cysteine to phenylalanine, the CDR3 has 14 residues. Here the CDR3 DNA is all that survives: 42 bases in frame from base 1. Clipping removes 4 bases from V and 4 bases from J, with 5 as the unmatched junction base count. CDR1 and CDR2 were assigned from the germline V gene as SGHRS and YFSETQ. TCRbeta CDR3 regions were amplified from genomic DNA by means of the immunoSEQ Assay, a bias-controlled multiplex PCR. The paper's data handling went like this. The number of nucleated cells in each sample was estimated from the amplification of reference gene primers within the assay. Sequence reads were collapsed and filtered to measure the absolute abundance of every unique TCRbeta CDR3 rearrangement. For each sample, productive Simpson clonality was calculated as the square root of Simpson's diversity index over productive rearrangements. TCRdb took over this immuneACCESS table, retaining in-frame rearrangements with V and J assigned. Such tables are incomplete; in checked studies, under half of the missing clones stem from an unresolved V gene, and the remainder is unexplained. V, J and clone size were drawn from that table, and D and trimming were deduced from the DNA. The sample table records some 56,000 clones; 73% of these occur just once. The top ten hold roughly 18% of the sample.

The receptor was derived from a woman between 50 and 59 years old with active or convalescent COVID-19. The chain uses TRBV5-1 and TRBJ1-2; 9 junctional bases match TRBD1. The source material was peripheral blood. The CDR3 region has the sequence CASSPGQGGYGYTF. In nucleotides, the sequence is TGCGCCAGCAGCCCGGGACAGGGTGGCTATGGCTACACCTTC.